This entry concerns a single TCR beta chain. The antigen remains unidentified. The record originates from a study of blood T cells in healthy people across ages. Study-wide points: Getting older went along with TCR beta diversity per million T cells dropping roughly linearly.

Each sample used at least 6 million PBMCs. RNA extraction gave at least 5.5 micrograms of total RNA per sample. A J-beta primer mix and a sample-barcoded 5' primer were used in a second PCR of roughly 6 to 12 cycles. The template-switch adaptor, which had 12 random nucleotides, put a tag on each cDNA molecule. TCRdb re-analysed the 5' RACE reads in MiXCR, keeping a single row per CDR3 protein. The table shows fewer than 950,000 distinct CDR3 sequences, with roughly 50% occurring only once. Germline CDR1 reads MNHNY; CDR2 reads SVGAGI (reference sequence). The CDR3 has 16 residues. With 2 bases removed from V and 2 bases from J, the gap between germline ends came to 13 bases.

The specimen sequenced was blood. The source is a man aged 80 or over in good health. The chain uses TRBV6-6 and TRBJ1-5, with D unresolved. The CDR3 DNA sequence: TGTGCCAGCAGTTACCCCTCGCTCCAAGGCAATCAGCCCCAGCATTTT. Protein: CASSYPSLQGNQPQHF.